This is a list of T cell receptor beta chains from one sample in a study of CD8+ T cells in alopecia areata. The data were produced by immunoSEQ multiplex PCR, yet TCRdb's version contains in-frame clones alone and is incomplete. The sample yields roughly 200,000 clones, around three fifths seen once. Material for sequencing was CD8+ T cells sorted from blood. These receptors all stem from a human donor in good health. CDR3s include the opening cysteine and the closing phenylalanine or tryptophan. Each record gives: V gene, J gene, D gene, clone size, CDR3 DNA, CDR3 protein. D genes are given only for firm matches. Expanded clones get a size class; other rows say once, few or many, or leave the size out.

TRBV4-1,TRBJ1-1,.,.,TGCGCCAGCAGCGAATGGGAGGGGAACACTGAAGCTTTCTTT,CASSEWEGNTEAFF
TRBV29-1,TRBJ2-1,TRBD1,.,TGCAGCGTCACCCCTGGGACAGGGGGAGGTTTGAATGAGCAGTTCTTC,CSVTPGTGGGLNEQFF
TRBV6-4,TRBJ2-6,.,few,TGTGCCAGCAGTGACTCAGGGCAAGGGCTCTCTGGGGCCAACGTCCTGACTTTC,CASSDSGQGLSGANVLTF
TRBV6-5,TRBJ2-7,TRBD1,few,TGTGCCAGCAGTCCCGGGACAGGGAACTACGAGCAGTACTTC,CASSPGTGNYEQYF
TRBV9,TRBJ2-3,.,.,TGTGCCAGCAGCGTCGGGGCTAGTCCACATACGCAGTATTTT,CASSVGASPHTQYF
TRBV7-8,TRBJ2-7,TRBD1,.,TGTGCCAGCAGCTGGGACAGGGGGTACGAGCAGTACTTC,CASSWDRGYEQYF
TRBV19,TRBJ2-7,.,few,TGTGCCAGTAGTATAGGACCGGGTCCTCTCTCCTACGAGCAGTACTTC,CASSIGPGPLSYEQYF
TRBV5-6,TRBJ2-3,TRBD1,.,TGTGCCAGCAGCTTAGGGGACAGGGGAGGAGATACGCAGTATTTT,CASSLGDRGGDTQYF
TRBV27,TRBJ1-2,.,.,TGTGCCAGCAGACCTAACGGGGCTAACTATGGCTACACCTTC,CASRPNGANYGYTF
TRBV7-9,TRBJ2-7,.,few,TGTGCCAGCAGTTCTACGCTCGAAACCTACGAGCAGTACTTC,CASSSTLETYEQYF
TRBV7-9,TRBJ1-5,.,few,TGTGCCAGCAGCTGGGCAGGGGATCAGCCCCAGCATTTT,CASSWAGDQPQHF
TRBV29-1,TRBJ2-7,TRBD2,.,TGCAGCGCCGCTAGCGGGGAGTCCTACGAGCAGTACTTC,CSAASGESYEQYF
TRBV21-1,TRBJ1-2,.,few,TGTGCCAGCAGCCCAGACAATGGCTACACCTTC,CASSPDNGYTF
TRBV9,TRBJ2-2,.,.,TGTGCCAGCAGCGCCCCTGGAGTCCGGGTTGACACCGGGGAGCTGTTTTTT,CASSAPGVRVDTGELFF
TRBV4-1,TRBJ1-5,.,.,TGCGCCAGCAGCCAAGAAATGGATCAGCCCCAGCATTTT,CASSQEMDQPQHF
TRBV29-1,TRBJ1-1,TRBD1,.,TGCAGCGTTGAAGGGACCCCGGACAGGGGTGCCATGAACACTGAAGCTTTCTTT,CSVEGTPDRGAMNTEAFF
TRBV6-5,TRBJ2-3,.,.,TGTGCCAGCAGTTACGGTCGGGCAGAAATCACAGATACGCAGTATTTT,CASSYGRAEITDTQYF
TRBV7-9,TRBJ1-2,TRBD1,.,TGTGCCAGCAGCCCCGGGACAGCATATGGCTACACCTTC,CASSPGTAYGYTF
TRBV11-2,TRBJ2-6,.,few,TGTGCCAGCAGCTTACAATCTGGGGCCAACGTCCTGACTTTC,CASSLQSGANVLTF
TRBV29-1,TRBJ1-2,.,few,TGCAGCGTGCCCCCGGGGGTAAGGGGCTATGGCTACACCTTC,CSVPPGVRGYGYTF
TRBV19,TRBJ2-3,.,few,TGTGCCAGTAGTATAGAGGGCGGGATCACAGATACGCAGTATTTT,CASSIEGGITDTQYF
TRBV7-9,TRBJ2-5,.,.,TGTGCCAGCAGCTTAGATCCAGGCCCGGAAGAGACCCAGTACTTC,CASSLDPGPEETQYF
TRBV29-1,TRBJ1-1,TRBD1,few,TGCAGCGTGGGACCGGGACAGGGACACACTGAAGCTTTCTTT,CSVGPGQGHTEAFF
TRBV28,TRBJ1-2,TRBD1,.,TGTGCCAGCAGCCAGAGGACAGGGGGGGACTATGGCTACACCTTC,CASSQRTGGDYGYTF
TRBV4-1,TRBJ1-6,.,few,TGCGCCAGCAGCCAAGACGGCTCCTATAATTCACCCCTCCACTTT,CASSQDGSYNSPLHF
TRBV15,TRBJ2-7,.,.,TGTGCCACCAGCAGAGATCGAGGGGAGATCGAGCAGTACTTC,CATSRDRGEIEQYF
TRBV29-1,TRBJ2-2,TRBD1,.,TGCAGCGCCCAATGGGACAGGGGGGATGACACCGGGGAGCTGTTTTTT,CSAQWDRGDDTGELFF
TRBV7-9,TRBJ1-1,.,.,TGTGCCAGCAGCTTAGCAGTTACCGAAGCTTTCTTT,CASSLAVTEAFF
TRBV30,TRBJ2-5,TRBD1,.,TGTGCCAGCCAGGGGGCGGATCAAGAGACCCAGTACTTC,CASQGADQETQYF
TRBV29-1,TRBJ2-7,TRBD1,few,TGCAGCGTTGAACCGACAGGGGACTACGAGCAGTACTTC,CSVEPTGDYEQYF
TRBV5-4,TRBJ2-3,.,.,TGTGCCAGCAGCCACGACAGAGATACGCAGTATTTT,CASSHDRDTQYF
TRBV29-1,TRBJ1-4,.,.,TGCAGCGTTGAAGATGTGGACGTCGGTGAAAAACTGTTTTTT,CSVEDVDVGEKLFF
TRBV9,TRBJ1-1,.,.,TGTGCCAGCAGCGTAGAGGCCAGAGACACTGAAGCTTTCTTT,CASSVEARDTEAFF
TRBV9,TRBJ2-7,.,.,TGTGCCAGCAGCGTAGGATGGGGGCCCTACGAGCAGTACTTC,CASSVGWGPYEQYF
TRBV7-9,TRBJ1-1,.,few,TGTGCCAGCAGCTTAGCGGGCACTGAAGCTTTCTTT,CASSLAGTEAFF
TRBV4-1,TRBJ1-2,.,.,TGCGCCAGCAGCCAAGGCGGGGCGGAAGGCTACACCTTC,CASSQGGAEGYTF
TRBV15,TRBJ2-5,.,once,TGTGCCACCAGCAGAGTGGCCAGTACGGGAGAGACCCAGTACTTC,CATSRVASTGETQYF
TRBV2,TRBJ2-5,.,.,TGTGCCAGCAATGGTGTCGAGACCCAGTACTTC,CASNGVETQYF
TRBV7-9,TRBJ1-2,.,.,TGTGCCAGCAGCTCCCACCAGGGGCGCTACACCTTC,CASSSHQGRYTF
TRBV19,TRBJ1-2,.,few,TGTGCCAGTAGTCCTTCCCCTGGGGGCGCTGGCTACACCTTC,CASSPSPGGAGYTF
TRBV29-1,TRBJ1-2,TRBD1,.,TGCAGCGGCCTTGGCGGGGACAGGGTCGACGGCTACACCTTC,CSGLGGDRVDGYTF
TRBV15,TRBJ2-1,.,.,TGTGCCACCAGCATAGACAGTTCCTACAATGAGCAGTTCTTC,CATSIDSSYNEQFF
TRBV6-1,TRBJ2-7,.,.,TGTGCCAGCACCCGACAGGTCGAGCAGTACTTC,CASTRQVEQYF
TRBV7-9,TRBJ1-2,.,.,TGTGCCAGCAGTACCGGGACTGTCTATGGCTACACCTTC,CASSTGTVYGYTF
TRBV11-2,TRBJ2-7,.,.,TGTGCCAGCAGCTTAGTGGGGGAGCAGTACTTC,CASSLVGEQYF
TRBV29-1,TRBJ1-1,.,.,TGCAGCGTATATGCTACAGGACTACCAGACCCTGAAGCTTTCTTT,CSVYATGLPDPEAFF
TRBV6-5,TRBJ1-3,.,.,TGTGCCAGCAGTCCGGCCTCTGGAAACACCATATATTTT,CASSPASGNTIYF
TRBV6-1,TRBJ1-5,.,few,TGTGCCAGCAGCCAACGCGATCAGCCCCAGCATTTT,CASSQRDQPQHF
TRBV5-4,TRBJ2-7,.,.,TGTGCCAGCAGCCAAGATAACGGGGGCTACGAGCAGTACTTC,CASSQDNGGYEQYF
TRBV15,TRBJ2-3,TRBD1,.,TGTGCCACCAGCAGAGAAGGGGGCCTGACAGATACGCAGTATTTT,CATSREGGLTDTQYF
TRBV28,TRBJ1-1,.,once,TGTGCCAGCAGTCCAGGGACACGGAACACTGAAGCTTTCTTT,CASSPGTRNTEAFF
TRBV4-2,TRBJ2-6,.,few,TGTGCCAGCAGCCAAACTACTTTAGGTGGGGCCAACGTCCTGACTTTC,CASSQTTLGGANVLTF
TRBV5-4,TRBJ2-3,.,.,TGTGCCAGCAGCTTGGCCCTCCACCTTGGGGATACGCAGTATTTT,CASSLALHLGDTQYF
TRBV28,TRBJ1-5,.,many,TGTGCCAGCCAACTACGCGGCAATCAGCCCCAGCATTTT,CASQLRGNQPQHF
TRBV5-5,TRBJ2-7,.,.,TGTGCCAGCAGCCGGAGGCACCGTACAAATATAGACGAGCAGTACTTC,CASSRRHRTNIDEQYF
TRBV29-1,TRBJ2-1,TRBD2,few,TGCAGCGTTGAAGGTCTGGGGACTAGCGGGGACAATGAGCAGTTCTTC,CSVEGLGTSGDNEQFF
TRBV4-2,TRBJ1-2,.,.,TGTGCCAGCAGCCAGAGTTTTGGCTACACCTTC,CASSQSFGYTF
TRBV30,TRBJ1-1,.,.,TGTGCCTGGATACAGGGCCCGAACACTGAAGCTTTCTTT,CAWIQGPNTEAFF
TRBV13,TRBJ2-5,TRBD2,.,TGTGCCAGCAGCCTCTCGCCAACCGGGGGGGAGACCCAGTACTTC,CASSLSPTGGETQYF